This T cell receptor (beta chain) was observed in a study of tumor-infiltrating lymphocytes in primary liver carcinoma. Study-level information: All patients, whether men or women, fell within 30 to 69 years of age. Regardless of tissue type, samples showed similar yields of roughly 3.65 to 8 million productive TCRbeta reads. The study, taken as a whole, reports: Bulk samples went unsorted, so CD4+ and CD8+ repertoires were not compared. A significantly higher top-250-clone fraction was found in tumors than in blood (p = 0.039).

Note on this clonotype: Antigen unknown. Because the CDR3 is missing its conserved closing phenylalanine or tryptophan, this is likely a read error.

Alongside blood RNA obtained from unsorted whole blood, germline DNA was also extracted. The template, 500 ng total RNA, yielded TCR beta cDNA made with a constant-region primer. ARM-PCR was slightly modified, and three nested multiplex PCR rounds with it gave rise to the TCR beta libraries. TCRdb analysed the multiplex PCR reads with MiXCR anew, one entry per CDR3 protein. The table shows about 310,000 distinct CDR3 sequences, with 58% occurring only once. The specimen sequenced was peripheral blood. This TCR came from a woman younger than 45 with primary liver carcinoma and hepatitis B virus infection.

The CDR3 protein is CSVLGPGPTGELFY. CDR3 nucleotides: TGCAGCGTCCTCGGTCCGGGACCCACCGGGGAGCTGTTTTAT. The gene calls are TRBV29-1 and TRBJ2-2, with D perhaps assigned TRBD1 or TRBD2 (5 bases each). The CDR3 is made up of 14 amino acids. Per germline, CDR1 SQVTM and CDR2 ANQGSEA. Trimming shortened V by 6 bases and J by 4 bases, and 15 bases separated the two germline ends.